This is a list of T cell receptor beta chains from one sample in a study of beta chain features in type 1 diabetes. Produced via immunoSEQ multiplex PCR; TCRdb's table is partial and in-frame only. This sample yields tens of thousands of clones, of which roughly 50% are seen a single time; 0.7% belongs to the top ten. The specimen sequenced was central memory CD4+ T cells from blood. The receptors were gathered from a man in his thirties or forties with type 1 diabetes. CDR3s include the opening cysteine and the closing phenylalanine or tryptophan. A D gene is named only where the DNA matches it firmly. Size is omitted from some rows. Given values are once, few, many or a class for expanded clones.

clone size	CDR3 length	J gene	D gene	V gene	CDR3 DNA	CDR3 protein
few	14	TRBJ1-1	NA	TRBV7-9	TGTGCCAGCTCCCCCACGGGAATGAACACTGAAGCTTTCTTT	CASSPTGMNTEAFF
NA	15	TRBJ2-2	TRBD2	TRBV5-6	TGTGCCAGCAGCTTGCCGGGGGGAGGGACCGGGGAGCTGTTTTTT	CASSLPGGGTGELFF
NA	13	TRBJ1-1	NA	TRBV11-2	TGTGCCAGCAGCGCCACACGGAACACTGAAGCTTTCTTT	CASSATRNTEAFF
NA	16	TRBJ2-5	TRBD2	TRBV7-2	TGTGCCAGCAGCTTATCGCAGCGGGGGGCGGGGGAGACCCAGTACTTC	CASSLSQRGAGETQYF
NA	14	TRBJ1-1	TRBD1	TRBV10-3	TGTGCCATCAGTGCATCCGGGACAGACACTGAAGCTTTCTTT	CAISASGTDTEAFF
NA	16	TRBJ2-3	TRBD2	TRBV18	TGTGCCAGCTCACCCTCCCCGCGGGGGAACACAGATACGCAGTATTTT	CASSPSPRGNTDTQYF
NA	18	TRBJ2-7	NA	TRBV21-1	TGTGCCAGCAGCAAAGGAGGGGCCGGGACAGGGGGTCCCTACGAGCAGTACTTC	CASSKGGAGTGGPYEQYF
NA	15	TRBJ1-5	TRBD1	TRBV30	TGTGCCTGGAGTGCTGAGACAGGGTTCGGTCAGCCCCAGCATTTT	CAWSAETGFGQPQHF
NA	15	TRBJ2-7	TRBD1	TRBV18	TGTGCCAGCTCACCGACGGACAGGGGCTACGGCGAGCAGTACTTC	CASSPTDRGYGEQYF
few	16	TRBJ1-5	NA	TRBV6-6	TGTGCCAGCAGTTACTCACGTGGAGGGAGAGATCAGCCCCAGCATTTT	CASSYSRGGRDQPQHF
NA	19	TRBJ2-1	TRBD1	TRBV7-9	TGTGCCAGCAGCTTAGTAGCCCGCCCCACCGGGACAGGGAACAATGAGCAGTTCTTC	CASSLVARPTGTGNNEQFF
NA	15	TRBJ1-4	NA	TRBV7-2	TGTGCCAGCAGCTTAAGGTCGGGGGGGTATGAAAAACTGTTTTTT	CASSLRSGGYEKLFF
once	13	TRBJ1-1	NA	TRBV6-5	TGTGCCAGCAGCAAGGAGGTGAACACTGAAGCTTTCTTT	CASSKEVNTEAFF
few	14	TRBJ2-7	NA	TRBV7-2	TGTGCCAGCAGCTTAGGTCCGAGCTCCTACGAGCAGTACTTC	CASSLGPSSYEQYF
NA	12	TRBJ1-1	NA	TRBV7-8	TGTGCCAGCAGCTCGGGAAAACCTGAAGCTTTCTTT	CASSSGKPEAFF
once	16	TRBJ2-2	NA	TRBV6-1	TGTGCCAGCAGCGAACTCCGGGACTCGAACACCGGGGAGCTGTTTTTT	CASSELRDSNTGELFF
NA	16	TRBJ1-4	NA	TRBV4-1	TGCGCCAGCAGCCAATTCTCGGGGGGCGCGGGGGAAAAACTGTTTTTT	CASSQFSGGAGEKLFF
once	12	TRBJ2-1	NA	TRBV5-1	TGCGCCAGCGGGGGGAATTACAATGAGCAGTTCTTC	CASGGNYNEQFF
few	15	TRBJ1-3	TRBD1	TRBV6-1	TGTGCCAGCAGTGAGGGACAGGGGTCGGGAAACACCATATATTTT	CASSEGQGSGNTIYF
NA	14	TRBJ2-7	TRBD1	TRBV5-1	TGCGCCAGCAGTTCTCAGGGGGCCCCCTACGAGCAGTACTTC	CASSSQGAPYEQYF
NA	15	TRBJ2-7	TRBD1	TRBV18	TGTGCCAGCTCACGGTCGACAGGGGAAGACTACGAGCAGTACTTC	CASSRSTGEDYEQYF
few	13	TRBJ1-2	NA	TRBV28	TGTGCCAGCAGTTTTACGAGGGGGAATGGCTACACCTTC	CASSFTRGNGYTF
few	17	TRBJ2-7	NA	TRBV7-2	TGTGCCAGCAGCCCCCTCTTTCAGCAGCGGAGCTCCTACGAGCAGTACTTC	CASSPLFQQRSSYEQYF
few	12	TRBJ1-1	NA	TRBV5-6	TGTGCCAGCAGCTTGGTAGAGACTGAAGCTTTCTTT	CASSLVETEAFF
NA	15	TRBJ1-1	TRBD1	TRBV6-5	TGTGCCAGCAGTCGAACCGGGACAGTGAACACTGAAGCTTTCTTT	CASSRTGTVNTEAFF
NA	15	TRBJ1-4	NA	TRBV6-1	TGTGCCAGCACGGCCTGGGGGGGTCGTAATGAAAAACTGTTTTTT	CASTAWGGRNEKLFF
NA	13	TRBJ2-7	TRBD1	TRBV6-5	TGTGCCACGGCCCGGGACAGGGGCCACGAGCAGTACTTC	CATARDRGHEQYF
NA	15	TRBJ1-4	TRBD1	TRBV19	TGTGCCAGTAGCTCGACAGGGCGAAAGGATGAAAAACTGTTTTTT	CASSSTGRKDEKLFF
NA	15	TRBJ1-4	TRBD1	TRBV4-1	TGCGCCAGCAGCCCGGGGACAGCTATAAATGAAAAACTGTTTTTT	CASSPGTAINEKLFF
NA	16	TRBJ2-1	TRBD1	TRBV19	TGTGCCAGTAGTATAGGACAGGGAAGCTCCTACAATGAGCAGTTCTTC	CASSIGQGSSYNEQFF
NA	18	TRBJ1-1	TRBD1	TRBV4-2	TGTGCCAGCAGCCAAGGCGCACGGCAGGGGGAAGGGAGCACTGAAGCTTTCTTT	CASSQGARQGEGSTEAFF
NA	12	TRBJ2-7	NA	TRBV29-1	TGCAGCGTGGACGCAGGAGGGAACGAGCAGTACTTC	CSVDAGGNEQYF
NA	15	TRBJ2-5	TRBD2	TRBV9	TGTGCCAGCAGCGTAGAGGGACTAGCCTCAGAGACCCAGTACTTC	CASSVEGLASETQYF
NA	14	TRBJ1-6	NA	TRBV6-4	TGTGCCAGCAGTGACTCCGGGGGTAGTTCACCCCTCCACTTT	CASSDSGGSSPLHF
NA	18	TRBJ2-5	TRBD2	TRBV9	TGTGCCAGCAGCGTAGCTAGCGGGGGCAGGGGGCCTCAAGAGACCCAGTACTTC	CASSVASGGRGPQETQYF
NA	14	TRBJ1-2	NA	TRBV30	TGTGCCTGGAGTTTTCCAACAGGACCTTATGGCTACACCTTC	CAWSFPTGPYGYTF
NA	15	TRBJ2-2	NA	TRBV27	TGTGCCTCGGGTAGTGGGATAGCGGACACCGGGGAGCTGTTTTTT	CASGSGIADTGELFF